This T cell receptor beta chain was obtained from a study of blood T cell repertoires in COVID-19. On the study more broadly: The cDNA or gDNA used as material had been derived from T cells, B-cell-depleted T cells, or PBMCs.

Clones were read by immunoSEQ multiplex PCR, and TCRdb kept only the in-frame ones, dropping some. This table has about 200,000 clones, about 90% appearing once. With 6 bases clipped from V and 4 bases from J, the junction kept 5 bases outside the gene matches. The germline V gene encodes CDR1 SGHDN and CDR2 FVKESK. The CDR3 is 13 amino acids. The participants were between roughly 18 and 89 years old and came from 24 US areas. Cohort 3 recovery required two negative PCRs, clearance, or symptom resolution. The sample taken for sequencing was PBMCs or T cells enriched from blood (not recorded which). The origin of this receptor is a woman aged 25 to 45 who had recovered from COVID-19. This rearrangement joins TRBV14 to TRBJ1-1, with 7 bases identical to TRBD1. CDR3 in DNA: TGTGCCAGCAGTGTGACAGGGTCCACTGAAGCTTTCTTT. Protein sequence: CASSVTGSTEAFF.